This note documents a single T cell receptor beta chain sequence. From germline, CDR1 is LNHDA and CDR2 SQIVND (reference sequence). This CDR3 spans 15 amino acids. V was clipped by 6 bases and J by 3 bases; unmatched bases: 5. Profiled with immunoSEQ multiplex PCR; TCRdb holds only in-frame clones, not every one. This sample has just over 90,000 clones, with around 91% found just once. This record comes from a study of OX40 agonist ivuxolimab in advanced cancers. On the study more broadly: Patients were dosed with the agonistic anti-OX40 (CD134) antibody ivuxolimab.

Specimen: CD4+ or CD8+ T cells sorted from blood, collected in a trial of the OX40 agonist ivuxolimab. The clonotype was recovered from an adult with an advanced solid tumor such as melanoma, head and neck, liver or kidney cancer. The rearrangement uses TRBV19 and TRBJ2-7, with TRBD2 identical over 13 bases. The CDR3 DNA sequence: TGTGCCAGTAGCCTAGGGACTAGCGGGAACTACGAGCAGTACTTC. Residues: CASSLGTSGNYEQYF.